This T cell receptor beta chain was recorded in a study of blood T cell repertoires in COVID-19. Trimming cost V 0 bases and J 6 bases, with 11 bases left between them. There are 14 residues in the CDR3. Germline CDR1 is MNHEY and CDR2 is SMNVEV (reference sequence). Some clones are missing from TCRdb's copy, which holds only in-frame ones; the method was immunoSEQ multiplex PCR. The sample carries 250,000 to 350,000 clones, around 89% recorded once. The gene calls are TRBV27 and TRBJ1-1, with a possible D match to TRBD1 (6 bases). This receptor was taken from a woman aged 60-75 years with acute or convalescent COVID-19. The sample was peripheral blood. The CDR3: CASSLSQGGAEAFF. In DNA, the CDR3 is TGTGCCAGCAGTTTATCACAGGGTGGAGCTGAAGCTTTCTTT.